What follows are 26 T cell receptor beta chains derived from one specimen sequenced in a study of regulatory T cells in long-lasting Graves disease. Both iRepertoire HTBI primers and Arm-PCR of CDR3 regions were used to build the TCR beta libraries. TCRdb passed the multiplex PCR reads through MiXCR, listing each CDR3 protein once. In the table there are 500,000 or so distinct CDR3 sequences, under 20% of which are singletons. Time point: newly diagnosed GD, antithyroid drugs for less than 3 months. TCR sequences were obtained from RNA taken from PBMCs. The same data also went into a second study, on T cells in Graves' hyperthyroidism and ophthalmopathy.

The sequences come from peripheral blood mononuclear cells (PBMCs), collected at new diagnosis, from a patient treated with antithyroid drugs. All receptors come from a man aged 35-49 years with Graves disease.

This chain uses TRBV2 with TRBJ2-5; D may match TRBD1 or TRBD2 (6 bases each). The V and J ends lost 6 bases and 0 bases respectively, with 8 bases between them. The CDR3 length is 13 residues. Germline V CDR1 and CDR2: SNHLY, FYNNEI. In nucleotides, the CDR3 is TGTGCCAGCAGAGGGGGGTACCAAGAGACCCAGTACTTC. It yields the protein CASRGGYQETQYF.

The chain couples TRBV20-1 to TRBJ2-7; tentative D call: TRBD1 (6 bases). This CDR3 region has 13 residues. Germline CDR1 and CDR2: DFQATT and SNEGSKA (reference sequence). Trimming took off 0 bases at V and 6 bases at J, with 12 bases between the two ends. CDR3 region: CSARDRTEGEQYF. CDR3 nucleotide sequence: TGCAGTGCTAGAGATCGGACAGAGGGCGAGCAGTACTTC.

This clonotype was recorded many times. This sequence may be a read error, since a much larger clone differs from it by one base. This rearrangement joins TRBV7-9 to TRBJ1-1, with 8 bases that match TRBD1. Germline V CDR1 and CDR2: SEHNR, FQNEAQ (reference sequence). CDR3 size: 15 residues. DNA for the CDR3: TGTGCCGGCAGCTCACGAGGACAGGGAAAAACTGAAGCTTTCTTT. This codes for CAGSSRGQGKTEAFF. Full variable domain (outside the CDR3, taken from reference TRBV7-9 and TRBJ1-1): DTGVSQNPRHKITKRGQNVTFRCDPISEHNRLYWYRQTLGQGPEFLTYFQNEAQLEKSRLLSDRFSAERPKGSFSTLEIQRTEQGDSAMYLCAGSSRGQGKTEAFFGQGTRLTVV.

This clonotype was recorded at least ten times. The rearrangement links TRBV5-5 to TRBJ2-4; 8 positions match TRBD1. After removal of 4 bases from V and 10 bases from J, the junction contained 10 bases not matched to a gene. Per germline, CDR1 SGHKS and CDR2 YYEKEE (reference sequence). The CDR3 contains 14 residues. CDR3 nucleotides: TGTGCCAGCAGCGTCCGGACAGGGAGAGGGATTCAGTACTTC. This codes for CASSVRTGRGIQYF. The full variable domain, completed using reference TRBV5-5 and TRBJ2-4, is DAGVTQSPTHLIKTRGQQVTLRCSPISGHKSVSWYQQVLGQGPQFIFQYYEKEERGRGNFPDRFSARQFPNYSSELNVNALLLGDSALYLCASSVRTGRGIQYFGAGTRLSVL.

The rearrangement uses TRBV6-2 or TRBV6-3 and TRBJ2-5, with D unclear. The CDR3 has 15 amino acids. The germline V and J ends were trimmed by 6 bases and 5 bases, with 19 bases remaining between them. Germline loops: CDR1 MNHEY, CDR2 SVGEGT. The CDR3, as DNA: TGTGCCAGCAGCCCCGCCTGGGCTCTGGGGGAGACCCAGTACTTC. Amino acids: CASSPAWALGETQYF.

Many counts were recorded for this clonotype. The chain employs TRBV6-1 and TRBJ2-7; maybe TRBD1 (6 bases). Trimming left V 3 bases short and J 4 bases short, with 10 bases between. The CDR3 sequence is 13 residues long. Germline CDR1 reads MNHNS; CDR2 reads SASEGT. CDR3 bases: TGTGCCAGCAGTGAGTATAGGGGGTACGAGCAGTACTTC. Its protein product is CASSEYRGYEQYF.

This clonotype has a count of ten or more. The V and J genes are TRBV28 and TRBJ2-1; D call uncertain. V gave up 1 base and J gave up 7 bases, with 11 bases separating them. This CDR3 spans 14 amino acids. Germline V gives CDR1 MDHEN, CDR2 SYDVKM. Written as DNA, the CDR3 is TGTGCCAGCAGTTTATTAGGCTATTTGAATGAGCAGTTCTTC. Translating gives CASSLLGYLNEQFF.

This clonotype was recorded a few times. The V call is TRBV29-1, the J call TRBJ2-7, with 8 bases identical to TRBD2. CDR3 length equals 13 residues. V was clipped by 6 bases and J by 4 bases; unmatched bases: 8. Looked up from germline, CDR1 is SQVTM and CDR2 is ANQGSEA. The CDR3 DNA follows: TGCAGCGTAGATAGCGGGAAGGGATACGAGCAGTACTTC. It codes for CSVDSGKGYEQYF.

This clonotype was counted ten times or more. J is TRBJ2-3 and V is TRBV2, with TRBD1 matching over 7 bases. The CDR3 length is 15 residues. From germline, CDR1 is SNHLY and CDR2 FYNNEI. With V trimmed by 6 bases and J by 0 bases, 6 bases remained unmatched. CDR3 nucleotides: TGTGCCAGCAGGAGGGACAGTTATAGCACAGATACGCAGTATTTT. Amino acid sequence: CASRRDSYSTDTQYF. Variable domain in full (rest from reference TRBV2 and TRBJ2-3): EPEVTQTPSHQVTQMGQEVILRCVPISNHLYFYWYRQILGQKVEFLVSFYNNEISEKSEIFDDQFSVERPDGSNFTLKIRSTKLEDSAMYFCASRRDSYSTDTQYFGPGTRLTVL.

This clonotype came up a few times. The chain uses TRBV5-1 and TRBJ2-1; 8 bases align to TRBD2. The CDR3 covers 13 residues. The V and J ends lost 7 bases and 6 bases, in that order; junction bases with no gene match: 6. Looked up from germline, CDR1 is SGHRS and CDR2 is YFSETQ. For the CDR3, the DNA is TGCGCCAGCCGACCGCTAGCGGGCAATGAGCAGTTCTTC. The encoded protein is CASRPLAGNEQFF.

This chain links TRBV5-4 with TRBJ1-2, with 8 nucleotides matching TRBD1. V lost 3 bases, J lost 4 bases, and 8 bases stayed unmatched. Germline V gives CDR1 SGHNT, CDR2 YYREEE (reference sequence). CDR3 length: 15 amino acids. The CDR3: CASSWRGQGAYGYTF. The CDR3 nucleotides are TGTGCCAGCAGCTGGAGGGGGCAGGGGGCCTATGGCTACACCTTC.

This clonotype has a count of ten or more. This chain uses TRBV11-2 with TRBJ2-7; unclear D gene. Germline loops: CDR1 SGHAT, CDR2 FQNNGV. This CDR3 contains 12 residues. The V end was cut by 1 base, the J end by 7 bases, with 8 bases between. The CDR3 protein is CASSLGIREQYF. The CDR3 nucleotides are TGTGCCAGCAGCTTAGGAATAAGGGAGCAGTACTTC.

This chain uses TRBV15 with TRBJ1-5; D is ambiguous. The CDR3 extends over 14 amino acids. Germline V gene sequence: CDR1 LNHNV, CDR2 YYDKDF (reference sequence). Trimming pared 0 bases from V and 6 bases from J, leaving 9 bases between. DNA for the CDR3: TGTGCCACCAGCAGAGATGTCGGGAGTCAGCCCCAGCATTTT. It yields the protein CATSRDVGSQPQHF. Full variable domain (outside the CDR3, taken from reference TRBV15 and TRBJ1-5): DAMVIQNPRYQVTQFGKPVTLSCSQTLNHNVMYWYQQKSSQAPKLLFHYYDKDFNNEADTPDNFQSRRPNTSFCFLDIRSPGLGDTAMYLCATSRDVGSQPQHFGDGTRLSIL.

This clonotype was seen ten or more times. The chain is built from TRBV24-1 and TRBJ2-5; D unclear. V shed 4 bases and J shed 4 bases, with 15 bases lying between them. CDR3 length equals 15 residues. In germline, CDR1 is KGHDR, CDR2 SFDVKD. Here the CDR3 DNA reads TGTGCCACCAGTGACCCTCGTAGCCTCGGAGAGACCCAGTACTTC. Protein product: CATSDPRSLGETQYF.

The chain is built from TRBV5-1 and TRBJ2-7; 9 bases align to TRBD2. V trimming: 4 bases; J trimming: 5 bases; junction bases outside the gene matches: 7. This CDR3 is 14 amino acids long. Germline V gives CDR1 SGHRS, CDR2 YFSETQ. The CDR3 protein is CASSPGLAFDEQYF. For the CDR3, the DNA is TGCGCCAGCAGCCCCGGACTAGCGTTCGACGAGCAGTACTTC. The variable domain in full, completed from reference TRBV5-1 and TRBJ2-7, reads KAGVTQTPRYLIKTRGQQVTLSCSPISGHRSVSWYQQTPGQGLQFLFEYFSETQRNKGNFPGRFSGRQFSNSRSEMNVSTLELGDSALYLCASSPGLAFDEQYFGPGTRLTVT.

The chain joins TRBV7-3 to TRBJ2-7; no clear D. CDR3 size: 13 residues. Deletions cut 2 bases from V and 4 bases from J, with 9 bases between. CDR1 and CDR2 (germline): SGHTA, FQGTGA. CDR3 sequence (DNA): TGTGCCAGCAGCTTAGGGTTCGGGTACGAGCAGTACTTC. Translating gives CASSLGFGYEQYF.

J is TRBJ2-7 and V is TRBV15; 7 bases line up with TRBD2. CDR1 LNHNV and CDR2 YYDKDF come from the germline V gene (reference sequence). Losses at the gene ends were 1 base for V and 2 bases for J; bases not matched to a gene: 5. This CDR3 is built from 15 residues. CDR3 protein: CATSRVTGTTYEQYF. The CDR3 DNA reads TGTGCCACCAGCAGAGTCACCGGGACTACCTACGAGCAGTACTTC.

This clonotype was detected a few times. In nucleotides, the CDR3 is TGCGCCAGCAGCGTCGACAGGGAGGGCTACGAGCAGTACTTC. Translating it yields CASSVDREGYEQYF. V usage is TRBV5-1 and J usage is TRBJ2-7; D may correspond to TRBD1 or TRBD2 (7 bases each). V lost 4 bases and J lost 3, with 14 bases in between. The CDR3 runs 14 residues. Germline V CDR1 and CDR2: SGHRS, YFSETQ.

The sample holds many counts of this clonotype. This chain links TRBV2 with TRBJ2-7; no clear D gene. CDR1 is SNHLY, CDR2 FYNNEI, per germline. V dropped 6 bases and J dropped 2 bases, with 8 bases sitting between them. CDR3 length equals 12 residues. CDR3 in DNA: TGTGCCAGCAGAGTGACAACCTACGAGCAGTACTTC. Amino acid sequence: CASRVTTYEQYF.

This clonotype was observed many times. This rearrangement joins TRBV10-2 to TRBJ2-7; D perhaps matches TRBD1 (5 bases). Looked up from germline, CDR1 is WSHSY and CDR2 is SAAADI. The V gene lost 6 bases and the J gene lost 5 bases, with 20 bases spanning the gap. The CDR3 consists of 15 residues. The CDR3 loop reads CASSVAPRQGDEQYF. The DNA of the CDR3 is TGCGCCAGCAGCGTTGCCCCCAGACAAGGGGACGAGCAGTACTTC.

This clonotype showed up just a few times. The rearrangement uses TRBV28 and TRBJ1-2; 8 positions match TRBD1. The CDR3 contains 14 residues. Trimming removed 5 bases from V and 4 bases from J; junction bases left unmatched: 6. Germline CDR1 reads MDHEN; CDR2 reads SYDVKM. The CDR3 loop is CASSTTGTGYGYTF. CDR3 DNA: TGTGCCAGCAGTACGACCGGGACAGGCTATGGCTACACCTTC.

The chain is built from TRBV10-3 and TRBJ1-1; no definite D call. The CDR3 contains 14 residues. V was shortened by 4 bases and J by 1 base, with 10 bases between the two germline ends. Germline CDR1 reads ENHRY; CDR2 reads SYGVKD. Here the CDR3 DNA reads TGTGCCATCAGTGTCCAACGAGAGAACACTGAAGCTTTCTTT. It specifies CAISVQRENTEAFF.

Comments on this clonotype: No conserved phenylalanine or tryptophan ends this CDR3, so it is likely a read error. The chain joins TRBV20-1 to TRBJ2-7; TRBD1 might be the D (6 bases). Trimming stripped 6 bases from V and 2 bases from J, with 26 bases between. The CDR3 totals 17 residues. From germline, CDR1 is DFQATT and CDR2 SNEGSKA (reference sequence). This chain's CDR3 is CSAPSAPLRGFPYEQYL. The DNA for the CDR3 is TGCAGTGCGCCGAGTGCCCCCCTCAGGGGCTTTCCCTACGAGCAGTACCTC.

With respect to this clonotype: This could be a read error, since a much larger clone is one nucleotide away. The chain joins TRBV18 to TRBJ1-4; D not certain. Germline CDR1 KGHSH, CDR2 LQKENI. This CDR3 is 16 amino acids long. CDR3: CASSPEQAPTSEKLFF. CDR3 sequence (DNA): TGTGCCAGCTCACCAGAGCAAGCCCCAACTAGTGAAAAACTGTTTTTT. Combining the CDR3 with reference TRBV18 and TRBJ1-4 gives the whole variable domain NAGVMQNPRHLVRRRGQEARLRCSPMKGHSHVYWYRQLPEEGLKFMVYLQKENIIDESGMPKERFSAEFPKEGPSILRIQQVVRGDSAAYFCASSPEQAPTSEKLFFGSGTQLSVL.

In this sample, this clonotype turned up a few times. V and J are TRBV29-1 and TRBJ1-2; a weak D match, TRBD1 (5 bases). The germline CDR1 and CDR2 sequences are SQVTM and ANQGSEA. The CDR3 has 11 amino acids. The V end lost 4 bases, the J end lost 8 bases, and 11 bases lay between the germline ends. The CDR3 DNA sequence: TGCAGCGTTGCTTTTCGACAGGGCTACACCTTC. This encodes CSVAFRQGYTF.

The sample holds a few counts of this clonotype. This sequence joins TRBV29-1 and TRBJ1-4; no clear D. Trimming stripped 3 bases from V and 7 bases from J, with 18 bases between. The CDR3 has 15 residues. Per germline, CDR1 SQVTM and CDR2 ANQGSEA. The CDR3 sequence: CSVDPPGSWSEKLFF. The CDR3 coding sequence is TGCAGCGTTGATCCCCCCGGAAGTTGGAGTGAAAAACTGTTTTTT.